The TCR beta chain under discussion was sequenced for a study of blood T cell repertoires in COVID-19. Turning to the study itself: The study drew acute and convalescent COVID-19 samples from the United States, Italy and Spain. Sources were T cells, B-cell-depleted T cells, or PBMCs; the material itself was cDNA or gDNA.

Germline CDR1 is SGHKS and CDR2 is YYEKEE (reference sequence). The CDR3 has 14 amino acids. The V end was cut by 7 bases, the J end by 7 bases, with 17 bases between. Measured with immunoSEQ multiplex PCR; TCRdb has only the in-frame clones, and not every one. The data contain fewer than 350,000 clones, around 88% of them singletons. One Seattle source followed patients from active infection through their disease course. The source of this sequence is a woman between 25 and 40 years old with COVID-19, enrolled during active disease. V usage is TRBV5-5 and J usage is TRBJ1-4, with a possible D match to TRBD1 (5 bases). Sequences were obtained from peripheral blood. CDR3 residues: CASSLVGDSEKLFF. The CDR3 DNA reads TGTGCCAGCTCATTGGTAGGGGATAGTGAAAAACTGTTTTTT.